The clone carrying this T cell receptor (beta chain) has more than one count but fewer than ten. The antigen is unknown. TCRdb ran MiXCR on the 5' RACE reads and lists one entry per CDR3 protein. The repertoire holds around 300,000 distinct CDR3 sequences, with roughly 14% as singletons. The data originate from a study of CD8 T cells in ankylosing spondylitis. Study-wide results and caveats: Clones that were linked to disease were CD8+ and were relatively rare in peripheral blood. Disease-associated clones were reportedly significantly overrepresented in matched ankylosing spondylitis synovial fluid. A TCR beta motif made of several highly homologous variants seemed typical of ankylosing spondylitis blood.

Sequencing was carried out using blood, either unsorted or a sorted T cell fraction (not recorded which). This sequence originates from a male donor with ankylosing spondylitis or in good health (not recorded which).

CDR3 region: CASSPRRDSKFF. The CDR3 DNA reads as TGTGCCAGCAGCCCACGCCGGGACAGCAAGTTCTTC. The rearrangement uses TRBV5-6 and TRBJ2-1; 7 bases are a match to TRBD1. Germline-derived CDR1 and CDR2 are SGHDT and YYEEEE. V lost 4 bases and J lost 14; bases outside the gene matches: 9. The CDR3 consists of 12 residues.